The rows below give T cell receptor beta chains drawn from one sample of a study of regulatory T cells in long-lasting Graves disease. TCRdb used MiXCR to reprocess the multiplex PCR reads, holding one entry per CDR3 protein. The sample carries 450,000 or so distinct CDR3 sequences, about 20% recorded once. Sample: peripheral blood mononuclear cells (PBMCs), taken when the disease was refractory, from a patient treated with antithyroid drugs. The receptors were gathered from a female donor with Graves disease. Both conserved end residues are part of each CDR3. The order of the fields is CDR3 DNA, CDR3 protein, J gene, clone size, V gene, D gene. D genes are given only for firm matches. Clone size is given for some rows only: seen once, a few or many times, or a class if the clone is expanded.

cdr3_nt: TGTGCCAGCGGGGCGGGGAGGGAGGCGCTTCGCGAGCAGTACTTC
cdr3_aa: CASGAGREALREQYF
j_call: TRBJ2-7
clone_size: few
v_call: TRBV6-1
d_call: TRBD2

cdr3_nt: TGTGCCAGCAGTGAAACGGCAGGGGCGCAGCAGCCCCAGCATTTT
cdr3_aa: CASSETAGAQQPQHF
j_call: TRBJ1-5
clone_size: .
v_call: TRBV25-1
d_call: .

cdr3_nt: TGTGCCAGCAGGGGTGAAACCCCTAGCGGGAGTGGAGTCCCCTACGAGCAGTACTTC
cdr3_aa: CASRGETPSGSGVPYEQYF
j_call: TRBJ2-7
clone_size: .
v_call: TRBV7-9
d_call: TRBD2

cdr3_nt: TGTGCCAGCAACCAGTGGGGGGGCGCCTTCTCCTACGAGCAGTACTTC
cdr3_aa: CASNQWGGAFSYEQYF
j_call: TRBJ2-7
clone_size: many
v_call: TRBV6-1
d_call: .

cdr3_nt: TGTGCCAGCAGTGAAACCCTTGTTCCAGGGCTGTTTTTT
cdr3_aa: CASSETLVPGLFF
j_call: TRBJ1-4
clone_size: many
v_call: TRBV6-1
d_call: .

cdr3_nt: TGTGCCAGCAGCTTGTCCGGGACAGGTTCCTACGAGCAGTACTTC
cdr3_aa: CASSLSGTGSYEQYF
j_call: TRBJ2-7
clone_size: few
v_call: TRBV5-6
d_call: TRBD1

cdr3_nt: TGTGCCAGCAGTTACGATCCGAAAAGCGGGAGGCATGCTTCCTACGAGCAGTACTTC
cdr3_aa: CASSYDPKSGRHASYEQYF
j_call: TRBJ2-7
clone_size: many
v_call: TRBV6-9
d_call: TRBD2

cdr3_nt: TGTGCCAGCAGTTACTTCACCCCGGGACAGAAGTTTCGCGAGCAGTACTTC
cdr3_aa: CASSYFTPGQKFREQYF
j_call: TRBJ2-7
clone_size: .
v_call: TRBV6-7
d_call: TRBD1

cdr3_nt: TGTGCCATCAGTGAGTCCCGGGCGGAGCAGTACTTC
cdr3_aa: CAISESRAEQYF
j_call: TRBJ2-7
clone_size: many
v_call: TRBV10-3
d_call: .

cdr3_nt: TGCGCCAGCAGCTTGGTCGGTAATTCACCCCTCCACTTT
cdr3_aa: CASSLVGNSPLHF
j_call: TRBJ1-6
clone_size: .
v_call: TRBV5-1
d_call: .

cdr3_nt: TGTGCCAGCAGTTTAAAAGGGGGCCCAACGAGCACAGATACGCAGTATTTT
cdr3_aa: CASSLKGGPTSTDTQYF
j_call: TRBJ2-3
clone_size: .
v_call: TRBV12-3/TRBV12-4
d_call: TRBD1

cdr3_nt: TGCAGTGCTACCCGGGACAATCTCTACGAGCAGTACTTC
cdr3_aa: CSATRDNLYEQYF
j_call: TRBJ2-7
clone_size: few
v_call: TRBV20-1
d_call: .

cdr3_nt: TGTGCCAGCAGCACAGGCGGACAGGGCAACTATGGCTACACCTTC
cdr3_aa: CASSTGGQGNYGYTF
j_call: TRBJ1-2
clone_size: many
v_call: TRBV9
d_call: TRBD1

cdr3_nt: TGCAGCGTCCCAGACAGGGGGCTTGAAGATACGCAGTATTTT
cdr3_aa: CSVPDRGLEDTQYF
j_call: TRBJ2-3
clone_size: .
v_call: TRBV29-1
d_call: TRBD1

cdr3_nt: TGTGCCAGCAGCCAAGTAGGGCGGGACATCTCCTACGAGCAGTACTTC
cdr3_aa: CASSQVGRDISYEQYF
j_call: TRBJ2-7
clone_size: few
v_call: TRBV3-1
d_call: .

cdr3_nt: TGTGCCAGCAGCTTAAAAGTTGGCAGGGGCGTTGGGAACACTGAAGCTTTCTTT
cdr3_aa: CASSLKVGRGVGNTEAFF
j_call: TRBJ1-1
clone_size: few
v_call: TRBV11-2
d_call: .

cdr3_nt: TGTGCCAGCAGTCTCCTTGGGACTCAAGCCTACGAGCAGTACTTC
cdr3_aa: CASSLLGTQAYEQYF
j_call: TRBJ2-7
clone_size: many
v_call: TRBV28
d_call: .

cdr3_nt: TGTGCCAGCTCCCCTGGGCGGGGCAGCTCCTACGAGCAGTACTTC
cdr3_aa: CASSPGRGSSYEQYF
j_call: TRBJ2-7
clone_size: .
v_call: TRBV6-1
d_call: .

cdr3_nt: TGTGCCAGCAGCCGCGACCCAGGGCACGAAAAACTGTTTTTT
cdr3_aa: CASSRDPGHEKLFF
j_call: TRBJ1-4
clone_size: few
v_call: TRBV7-9
d_call: .

cdr3_nt: TGCAGCGTTGGTCACCAGAACACCGGGGAGCTGTTTTTT
cdr3_aa: CSVGHQNTGELFF
j_call: TRBJ2-2
clone_size: .
v_call: TRBV29-1
d_call: .

cdr3_nt: TGTGCCAGCAGTTTAGGGGCCCCGAACACTGAAGCTTTCTTT
cdr3_aa: CASSLGAPNTEAFF
j_call: TRBJ1-1
clone_size: many
v_call: TRBV12-3/TRBV12-4
d_call: .

cdr3_nt: TGTGCCAGCAGCTTAGAGGACGGCCGTCGCTACACCTTC
cdr3_aa: CASSLEDGRRYTF
j_call: TRBJ1-2
clone_size: .
v_call: TRBV7-6
d_call: .

cdr3_nt: TGTGCCTCAAATCCAACGAATTCCCCCCCGGGCGAGCAGTACTTC
cdr3_aa: CASNPTNSPPGEQYF
j_call: TRBJ2-7
clone_size: .
v_call: TRBV10-3
d_call: .

cdr3_nt: TGTGCCAGGTGGACAGTTTTTTCTCCCCCAAAAGAGACCCAGTACTTC
cdr3_aa: CARWTVFSPPKETQYF
j_call: TRBJ2-5
clone_size: many
v_call: TRBV6-1
d_call: .

cdr3_nt: TGTGCCAGCAGGAAGCTAGCGGAGGGCCCCTACGAGCAGTACTTC
cdr3_aa: CASRKLAEGPYEQYF
j_call: TRBJ2-7
clone_size: .
v_call: TRBV6-1
d_call: TRBD2

cdr3_nt: TGCGCCAGCAGCCAAGCGCGGGGGGCCTCCTATAATTCACCCCTCCACTTT
cdr3_aa: CASSQARGASYNSPLHF
j_call: TRBJ1-6
clone_size: .
v_call: TRBV4-3
d_call: .

cdr3_nt: TGTGCCAGCAGAGGCCTCATGGGCGAGCAGTACTTC
cdr3_aa: CASRGLMGEQYF
j_call: TRBJ2-7
clone_size: many
v_call: TRBV2
d_call: .

cdr3_nt: TGTGCCAGCAGTTATGACAGGGACCCCTACAATGAGCAGTTCTTC
cdr3_aa: CASSYDRDPYNEQFF
j_call: TRBJ2-1
clone_size: .
v_call: TRBV6-5
d_call: TRBD1

cdr3_nt: TGTGCCAGCAGTTTATTAGGTGGGAGGGCCGAAAACATTCAGTACTTC
cdr3_aa: CASSLLGGRAENIQYF
j_call: TRBJ2-4
clone_size: many
v_call: TRBV28
d_call: TRBD2

cdr3_nt: TGTGCCAGCAGTTTTGGGCAAACCCTAGCCAAAAACATTCAGTACTTC
cdr3_aa: CASSFGQTLAKNIQYF
j_call: TRBJ2-4
clone_size: .
v_call: TRBV27
d_call: .

cdr3_nt: TGCAGCGTTGAGGGAGACACTGAAGCTTTCTTT
cdr3_aa: CSVEGDTEAFF
j_call: TRBJ1-1
clone_size: many
v_call: TRBV29-1
d_call: .

cdr3_nt: TGTGCCAGCAGTGAAGGGGGCTACTCTGGAAACACCATATATTTT
cdr3_aa: CASSEGGYSGNTIYF
j_call: TRBJ1-3
clone_size: few
v_call: TRBV2
d_call: .

cdr3_nt: TGTGCCAGCAGCTTAACCCCGGTTTACGAGCAGTACTTC
cdr3_aa: CASSLTPVYEQYF
j_call: TRBJ2-7
clone_size: many
v_call: TRBV7-3
d_call: .

cdr3_nt: TGTGCCAGCAGCTTAAGGTCGGAGGGGGTTGTTGGCACTGAAGCTTTCTTT
cdr3_aa: CASSLRSEGVVGTEAFF
j_call: TRBJ1-1
clone_size: .
v_call: TRBV7-3
d_call: .

cdr3_nt: TGCAGTGCTAGAGATCGCGAGGACTTTAGCTCCCACGAGCAGTACTTC
cdr3_aa: CSARDREDFSSHEQYF
j_call: TRBJ2-7
clone_size: .
v_call: TRBV20-1
d_call: .

cdr3_nt: TGTGCCAGCAGTCTACTCCGAATATCTCGGCAGGGCTTTCCCTACGAGCAGTACTTC
cdr3_aa: CASSLLRISRQGFPYEQYF
j_call: TRBJ2-7
clone_size: few
v_call: TRBV6-1
d_call: .

cdr3_nt: TGCGCCAGCAGTGAGCATGGGACCGGGGAGCTGTTTTTT
cdr3_aa: CASSEHGTGELFF
j_call: TRBJ2-2
clone_size: .
v_call: TRBV10-1
d_call: .

cdr3_nt: TGTGCCAGTAGTCTTACTAAAGGCAGCTCGGGTCAGCCCCAGCATTTT
cdr3_aa: CASSLTKGSSGQPQHF
j_call: TRBJ1-5
clone_size: .
v_call: TRBV19
d_call: .

cdr3_nt: TGTGCCAGCAGACCGGGACTAGCGGAAGTACCTTCCTTC
cdr3_aa: CASRPGLAEVPSF
j_call: TRBJ2-7
clone_size: .
v_call: TRBV7-2
d_call: TRBD2

cdr3_nt: TGTGCCAGCAGCCCAAGCACGGGGCCGGAGCAGTACTTC
cdr3_aa: CASSPSTGPEQYF
j_call: TRBJ2-7
clone_size: many
v_call: TRBV6-1
d_call: .

cdr3_nt: TGTGCCAGCGGACTAGCGGATCAGTACTTC
cdr3_aa: CASGLADQYF
j_call: TRBJ2-4
clone_size: .
v_call: TRBV2
d_call: TRBD2

cdr3_nt: TGCGCCAGCAGCCAAGATGGGGGTCCCGGCATGCAAGAGACCCAGTACTTC
cdr3_aa: CASSQDGGPGMQETQYF
j_call: TRBJ2-5
clone_size: .
v_call: TRBV11-2
d_call: .

cdr3_nt: TGTGCCACTCAAGGAAGGGACCGGGACTACGAGCAGTACTTC
cdr3_aa: CATQGRDRDYEQYF
j_call: TRBJ2-7
clone_size: .
v_call: TRBV19
d_call: .

cdr3_nt: TGCGCCAGCAGCTTGGATTCGGCCTCAGGCCTCCACTTT
cdr3_aa: CASSLDSASGLHF
j_call: TRBJ1-6
clone_size: .
v_call: TRBV5-1
d_call: .

cdr3_nt: TGTGCCAGCAGTGGGGAACAGGGGAATGAGCAGTTCTTC
cdr3_aa: CASSGEQGNEQFF
j_call: TRBJ2-1
clone_size: .
v_call: TRBV2
d_call: TRBD1

cdr3_nt: TGTGCCAGCAGCACCTTAGCGGGAGGTGCCGGGGAGCTGTTTTTT
cdr3_aa: CASSTLAGGAGELFF
j_call: TRBJ2-2
clone_size: few
v_call: TRBV7-3
d_call: TRBD2

cdr3_nt: TGCAGTGCTAGTGTATTATTATGGCAAGGCGAAAATCAGCCCCAGCATTTT
cdr3_aa: CSASVLLWQGENQPQHF
j_call: TRBJ1-5
clone_size: .
v_call: TRBV20-1
d_call: .

cdr3_nt: TGTGCCACCAGTGATTCCATTCTCGGACAGGCAGGATATGGCTACACCTTC
cdr3_aa: CATSDSILGQAGYGYTF
j_call: TRBJ1-2
clone_size: many
v_call: TRBV24-1
d_call: TRBD1

cdr3_nt: TGTGCCAGCATTCTGAACTACGAGCAGTACTTC
cdr3_aa: CASILNYEQYF
j_call: TRBJ2-7
clone_size: .
v_call: TRBV6-1
d_call: .

cdr3_nt: TGCGCCAGCAGCCAATATGCGGGGGAGGGCTACACCTTC
cdr3_aa: CASSQYAGEGYTF
j_call: TRBJ1-2
clone_size: .
v_call: TRBV4-3
d_call: .

cdr3_nt: TGTGCCAGGCCTTGCACAGATACGCAGTATTTT
cdr3_aa: CARPCTDTQYF
j_call: TRBJ2-3
clone_size: .
v_call: TRBV25-1
d_call: .

cdr3_nt: TGCGCCAGCGGTGGATACCCTTCGTCCTACGAGCAGTACTTC
cdr3_aa: CASGGYPSSYEQYF
j_call: TRBJ2-7
clone_size: many
v_call: TRBV5-1
d_call: .